Sequencing of this T cell receptor (beta chain) was carried out in a study of cytomegalovirus exposure and HLA in healthy donors. Study results and caveats: Within the data, a cluster of highly shared sequence variants was likely a sequencing artifact.

Worth noting for this clone: Its specificity is not known.

Researchers ran the PCR with 60 Vbeta and 13 Jbeta primers. Sequencing was performed with immunoSEQ multiplex PCR; in TCRdb, only in-frame clones are kept and a portion is missing. The data hold approximately 150,000 clones, with 65% to 85% observed a single time. CDR1 is SGHTA and CDR2 is FQGNSA in the germline V gene. V lost 0 bases and J 5 bases, leaving 14 bases between the germline ends. This CDR3 has 16 residues. Sequenced input: PBMCs. The chain recombines TRBV7-2 with TRBJ2-1, with D maybe TRBD2 (6 bases). This TCR derives from a woman under 30 in good health and CMV-seronegative. CDR3 sequence reads: CASSLAGGVGNNEQFF. CDR3 DNA: TGTGCCAGCAGCTTAGCGGGGGGAGTGGGGAACAATGAGCAGTTCTTC.